This is a list of T cell receptor beta chains from one sample in a study of blood T cell repertoires in COVID-19. Sequencing was performed with immunoSEQ multiplex PCR; in TCRdb, only in-frame clones are kept and a portion is missing. The table records 220,000 or so clones, approximately 90% of them present only once. The sample was peripheral blood. The source of these receptors is a woman in her forties or fifties with COVID-19, enrolled during active disease. Each CDR3 is given with its conserved first and last residue. Fields, in order: clone size, D gene, V gene, J gene, CDR3 protein, CDR3 DNA. D genes are given only for firm matches. Rows give clone size only sometimes, using once, few, many, or a class for an expanded clone.

size: NA
D: TRBD2
V: TRBV7-2
J: TRBJ2-7
CDR3: CASSPSGGYTYEQYF
DNA: TGTGCCAGCAGCCCTAGCGGGGGGTACACCTACGAGCAGTACTTC

size: NA
D: NA
V: TRBV15
J: TRBJ1-1
CDR3: CATSGGGLNTEAFF
DNA: TGTGCCACCAGCGGGGGCGGCTTGAACACTGAAGCTTTCTTT

size: once
D: NA
V: TRBV5-6
J: TRBJ1-1
CDR3: CASSLGQTNTEAFF
DNA: TGTGCCAGCAGCCTGGGACAAACGAACACTGAAGCTTTCTTT

size: NA
D: TRBD2
V: TRBV13
J: TRBJ2-3
CDR3: CASSLSRGEFTDTQYF
DNA: TGTGCCAGCAGCCTGTCGCGGGGGGAATTCACAGATACGCAGTATTTT

size: NA
D: TRBD1
V: TRBV24-1
J: TRBJ1-5
CDR3: CATSDSDRGDNQPQHF
DNA: TGTGCCACCAGTGATAGCGACAGGGGTGACAATCAGCCCCAGCATTTT

size: NA
D: TRBD1
V: TRBV11-2
J: TRBJ2-7
CDR3: CASSFLHGTGPYEQYF
DNA: TGTGCCAGCAGCTTCTTACACGGGACAGGGCCCTACGAGCAGTACTTC

size: NA
D: NA
V: TRBV27
J: TRBJ1-3
CDR3: CASRGSGAFYGNTIYF
DNA: TGTGCCAGCAGGGGAAGTGGGGCGTTTTATGGAAACACCATATATTTT

size: NA
D: TRBD1
V: TRBV2
J: TRBJ1-1
CDR3: CASRAGQGETEAFF
DNA: TGTGCCAGCAGGGCCGGACAGGGAGAGACTGAAGCTTTCTTT

size: once
D: NA
V: TRBV28
J: TRBJ1-1
CDR3: CASLGGGSNTEAFF
DNA: TGTGCCAGTCTTGGGGGGGGCTCGAACACTGAAGCTTTCTTT

size: NA
D: TRBD2
V: TRBV24-1
J: TRBJ2-1
CDR3: CATSGRGGREWSEQFF
DNA: TGTGCCACCAGTGGGCGCGGGGGACGTGAATGGAGTGAGCAGTTCTTC

size: NA
D: TRBD2
V: TRBV9
J: TRBJ2-3
CDR3: CASSVRSGGRDTQYF
DNA: TGTGCCAGCAGCGTAAGGTCCGGGGGGAGAGATACGCAGTATTTT

size: NA
D: NA
V: TRBV12-5
J: TRBJ1-1
CDR3: CASDTTENTEAFF
DNA: TGTGCTAGTGATACAACAGAGAACACTGAAGCTTTCTTT

size: few
D: NA
V: TRBV27
J: TRBJ1-5
CDR3: CASSSSSNQPQHF
DNA: TGTGCCAGCAGCTCGTCTAGCAATCAGCCCCAGCATTTT

size: NA
D: NA
V: TRBV19
J: TRBJ1-5
CDR3: CASSMGGKPQHF
DNA: TGTGCCAGTAGTATGGGAGGGAAGCCCCAGCATTTT

size: NA
D: NA
V: TRBV15
J: TRBJ1-3
CDR3: CATSRPGQNPSGNTIYF
DNA: TGTGCCACCAGCAGACCTGGACAGAACCCCTCTGGAAACACCATATATTTT

size: NA
D: TRBD1
V: TRBV9
J: TRBJ1-6
CDR3: CASSSASTGASPLHF
DNA: TGTGCCAGCAGCTCCGCCTCGACAGGGGCTTCACCCCTCCACTTT

size: NA
D: TRBD1
V: TRBV6-6
J: TRBJ2-2
CDR3: CASSPLGQGNTGELFF
DNA: TGTGCCAGCAGCCCTCTGGGACAGGGTAACACCGGGGAGCTGTTTTTT

size: NA
D: TRBD2
V: TRBV5-1
J: TRBJ2-1
CDR3: CASSLERTSQFF
DNA: TGCGCCAGCAGCTTGGAACGGACTAGCCAGTTCTTC

size: NA
D: NA
V: TRBV7-9
J: TRBJ1-5
CDR3: CASSLGRDQPQHF
DNA: TGTGCCAGCAGCTTGGGCAGGGATCAGCCCCAGCATTTT

size: NA
D: NA
V: TRBV11-2
J: TRBJ1-1
CDR3: CASSSQGLAFF
DNA: TGTGCCAGCAGCTCACAGGGTTTGGCTTTCTTT

size: NA
D: NA
V: TRBV19
J: TRBJ2-1
CDR3: CASKMSGYNEQFF
DNA: TGTGCCAGTAAGATGTCGGGTTACAATGAGCAGTTCTTC

size: NA
D: NA
V: TRBV6-2/TRBV6-3
J: TRBJ2-7
CDR3: CASSRPSWGGRYEQYF
DNA: TGTGCCAGCAGTCGCCCTTCCTGGGGGGGCCGGTACGAGCAGTACTTC

size: NA
D: TRBD1
V: TRBV5-1
J: TRBJ1-6
CDR3: CASSPAGQGFWGVNSPLHF
DNA: TGCGCCAGCAGCCCCGCGGGACAGGGCTTCTGGGGTGTAAATTCACCCCTCCACTTT

size: NA
D: TRBD1
V: TRBV25-1
J: TRBJ2-7
CDR3: CASSDRGNLHRGDEQYF
DNA: TGTGCCAGCAGTGATCGTGGGAACCTCCACAGGGGAGACGAGCAGTACTTC

size: NA
D: NA
V: TRBV29-1
J: TRBJ2-3
CDR3: CSFYTDTQYF
DNA: TGCAGCTTTTACACAGATACGCAGTATTTT

size: NA
D: TRBD1
V: TRBV19
J: TRBJ2-1
CDR3: CASSLGQGRREQFF
DNA: TGTGCCAGTAGTTTAGGACAGGGGAGACGTGAGCAGTTCTTC

size: NA
D: TRBD1
V: TRBV19
J: TRBJ1-1
CDR3: CASRPTGAGNTEAFF
DNA: TGTGCCAGTAGGCCGACAGGGGCGGGGAACACTGAAGCTTTCTTT

size: NA
D: NA
V: TRBV6-5
J: TRBJ2-7
CDR3: CASLAPDPYEQYF
DNA: TGTGCCAGTCTAGCCCCAGACCCCTACGAGCAGTACTTC

size: NA
D: NA
V: TRBV30
J: TRBJ1-1
CDR3: CAWRLRGGTEAFF
DNA: TGTGCCTGGAGGCTCCGAGGAGGTACTGAAGCTTTCTTT

size: NA
D: NA
V: TRBV19
J: TRBJ1-5
CDR3: CASRTGGIGNQPQHF
DNA: TGTGCCAGCCGTACGGGCGGGATTGGCAATCAGCCCCAGCATTTT

size: NA
D: TRBD1
V: TRBV5-1
J: TRBJ1-2
CDR3: CASSLRSTQGGTNYGYTF
DNA: TGCGCCAGCAGCTTGCGGTCAACACAAGGGGGCACTAACTATGGCTACACCTTC

size: NA
D: NA
V: TRBV19
J: TRBJ1-2
CDR3: CASSTFELYGYTF
DNA: TGTGCCAGTAGTACCTTCGAGCTATATGGCTACACCTTC

size: NA
D: TRBD2
V: TRBV12-5
J: TRBJ2-1
CDR3: CASALAGAVRNEQFF
DNA: TGTGCTAGTGCACTAGCGGGGGCTGTGCGGAATGAGCAGTTCTTC

size: NA
D: NA
V: TRBV7-3
J: TRBJ1-3
CDR3: CASSLDSRPGNTIYF
DNA: TGTGCCAGCAGCTTGGACTCAAGGCCGGGAAACACCATATATTTT

size: few
D: NA
V: TRBV7-9
J: TRBJ2-7
CDR3: CASSYPGSYEQYF
DNA: TGTGCCAGCAGCTACCCGGGATCCTACGAGCAGTACTTC

size: NA
D: NA
V: TRBV30
J: TRBJ1-6
CDR3: CAWRINNNSPLHF
DNA: TGTGCCTGGAGAATTAACAATAATTCACCCCTCCACTTT

size: once
D: TRBD1
V: TRBV5-6
J: TRBJ1-2
CDR3: CASSLVPGQGTGYTF
DNA: TGTGCCAGCAGCTTGGTCCCGGGACAGGGAACTGGCTACACCTTC

size: NA
D: TRBD1
V: TRBV6-2/TRBV6-3
J: TRBJ2-3
CDR3: CASSATDRGTDTQYF
DNA: TGTGCCAGCAGTGCGACCGACAGGGGCACAGATACGCAGTATTTT

size: NA
D: NA
V: TRBV24-1
J: TRBJ2-1
CDR3: CATSDLSVGGGIGSYNEQFF
DNA: TGTGCCACCAGTGATTTGTCCGTTGGGGGCGGCATTGGATCCTACAATGAGCAGTTCTTC

size: once
D: NA
V: TRBV4-3
J: TRBJ1-2
CDR3: CASSQDRGRGYTF
DNA: TGCGCCAGCAGCCAAGATAGGGGAAGGGGCTACACCTTC

size: NA
D: TRBD2
V: TRBV27
J: TRBJ2-2
CDR3: CASRQRGVGTGELFF
DNA: TGTGCCAGCAGGCAGCGGGGGGTAGGGACCGGGGAGCTGTTTTTT

size: NA
D: TRBD2
V: TRBV7-2
J: TRBJ2-5
CDR3: CASSLELAGETQYF
DNA: TGTGCCAGCAGCTTAGAACTAGCGGGAGAGACCCAGTACTTC

size: NA
D: NA
V: TRBV9
J: TRBJ1-6
CDR3: CASSVDSSYNSPLHF
DNA: TGTGCCAGCAGCGTAGACAGCTCCTATAATTCACCCCTCCACTTT

size: NA
D: TRBD1
V: TRBV7-8
J: TRBJ1-2
CDR3: CASSREDRGLYGYTF
DNA: TGTGCCAGCAGCCGAGAGGACAGGGGCCTCTATGGCTACACCTTC

size: NA
D: NA
V: TRBV28
J: TRBJ2-7
CDR3: CASSPTVYEQYF
DNA: TGTGCCAGCAGCCCCACGGTCTACGAGCAGTACTTC

size: NA
D: NA
V: TRBV19
J: TRBJ1-5
CDR3: CASSIPGKSNQPQHF
DNA: TGTGCCAGTAGTATTCCCGGGAAGAGCAATCAGCCCCAGCATTTT

size: NA
D: NA
V: TRBV24-1
J: TRBJ1-6
CDR3: CATSDRNSPLHF
DNA: TGTGCCACCAGTGACCGGAATTCACCCCTCCACTTT

size: NA
D: NA
V: TRBV6-4
J: TRBJ2-3
CDR3: CASTHPRGLPTFHTQYF
DNA: TGTGCCAGCACTCACCCCAGGGGACTACCTACTTTTCATACGCAGTATTTT

size: NA
D: TRBD1
V: TRBV20-1
J: TRBJ1-1
CDR3: CSASPRGLRDTEAFF
DNA: TGCAGTGCTAGTCCCAGGGGGCTAAGGGACACTGAAGCTTTCTTT

size: NA
D: TRBD2
V: TRBV7-6
J: TRBJ2-3
CDR3: CASSPPLAGLTDTQYF
DNA: TGTGCCAGCAGCCCGCCTCTAGCGGGGTTGACAGATACGCAGTATTTT

size: few
D: NA
V: TRBV27
J: TRBJ1-6
CDR3: CASSWAVGNLGTTLHF
DNA: TGTGCCAGCAGTTGGGCAGTAGGTAACCTGGGGACAACCCTCCACTTT

size: NA
D: TRBD1
V: TRBV7-2
J: TRBJ1-2
CDR3: CASSSPLTGVYGYTF
DNA: TGTGCCAGCAGCTCGCCTCTGACAGGGGTCTATGGCTACACCTTC

size: few
D: NA
V: TRBV7-2
J: TRBJ1-5
CDR3: CASSLAAPQPQHF
DNA: TGTGCCAGCAGTCTAGCAGCGCCCCAGCCCCAGCATTTT

size: NA
D: NA
V: TRBV30
J: TRBJ1-1
CDR3: CAWIRAGRTEAFF
DNA: TGTGCCTGGATTAGGGCAGGGCGAACTGAAGCTTTCTTT

size: NA
D: NA
V: TRBV27
J: TRBJ1-2
CDR3: CASSPPRDTPNYGYTF
DNA: TGTGCCAGCAGCCCCCCTAGGGACACACCTAACTATGGCTACACCTTC